The entry below gives a single T cell receptor beta chain sequence along with its context. This specimen belongs to a study of blood T cell repertoires in COVID-19. Sequenced by immunoSEQ multiplex PCR; TCRdb stores in-frame clones only, minus some. The table lists some 200,000 clones, about 91% of them singletons, with approximately 1.2% in the top ten. The TCR comes from a man under 40 with acute or convalescent COVID-19. Sequencing was done on a sample of peripheral blood.

The CDR3 spells CATRSLGQGTYEQYF. Here the CDR3 DNA reads TGTGCCACCCGCAGTCTGGGACAGGGGACCTACGAGCAGTACTTC. The chain uses TRBV28 and TRBJ2-7, with 10 bases aligning to TRBD1. CDR3 length: 15 amino acids. With 10 bases clipped from V and 2 bases from J, the junction kept 11 bases outside the gene matches. The V gene's germline CDR1 is MDHEN and CDR2 SYDVKM.